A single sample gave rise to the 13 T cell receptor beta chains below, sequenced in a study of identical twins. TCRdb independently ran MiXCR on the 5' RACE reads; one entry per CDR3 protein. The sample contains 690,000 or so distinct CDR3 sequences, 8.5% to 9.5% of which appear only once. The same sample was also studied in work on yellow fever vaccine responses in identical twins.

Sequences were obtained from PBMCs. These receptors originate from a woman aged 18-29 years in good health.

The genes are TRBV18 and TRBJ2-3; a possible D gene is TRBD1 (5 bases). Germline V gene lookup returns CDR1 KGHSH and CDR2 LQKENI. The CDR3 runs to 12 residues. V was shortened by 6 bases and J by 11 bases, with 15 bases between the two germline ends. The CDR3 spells CASSQQARMQYF. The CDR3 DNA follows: TGTGCCAGCTCCCAACAGGCGCGCATGCAGTATTTT.

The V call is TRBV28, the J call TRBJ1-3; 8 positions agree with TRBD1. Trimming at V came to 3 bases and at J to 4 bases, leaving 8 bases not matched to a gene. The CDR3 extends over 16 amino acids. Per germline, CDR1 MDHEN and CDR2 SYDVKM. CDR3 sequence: CASSLSGQGPGNTIYF. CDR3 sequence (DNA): TGTGCCAGCAGTTTGTCCGGACAGGGTCCCGGAAACACCATATATTTT.

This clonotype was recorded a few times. Here the CDR3 DNA reads TGTGCCAGCAGTGAACAGGCGGGGGGAGGGGAGACCCAGTACTTC. Residues: CASSEQAGGGETQYF. The chain couples TRBV6-1 to TRBJ2-5; 8 bases align to TRBD2. V was clipped by 2 bases and J by 5 bases; unmatched bases: 7. This CDR3 is 15 amino acids long. Germline V gene lookup returns CDR1 MNHNS and CDR2 SASEGT.

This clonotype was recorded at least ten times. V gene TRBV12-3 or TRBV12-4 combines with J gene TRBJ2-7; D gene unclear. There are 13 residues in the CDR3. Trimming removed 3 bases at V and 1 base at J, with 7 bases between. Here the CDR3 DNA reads TGTGCCAGCAGTTTGGTAGATTCCTACGAGCAGTACTTC. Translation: CASSLVDSYEQYF.

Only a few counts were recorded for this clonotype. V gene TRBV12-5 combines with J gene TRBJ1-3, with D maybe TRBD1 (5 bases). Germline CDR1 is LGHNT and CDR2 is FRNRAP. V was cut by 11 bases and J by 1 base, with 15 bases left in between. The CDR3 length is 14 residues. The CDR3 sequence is CAGTSRGSGNTIYF. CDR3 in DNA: TGTGCTGGGACTTCCCGCGGGTCTGGAAACACCATATATTTT.

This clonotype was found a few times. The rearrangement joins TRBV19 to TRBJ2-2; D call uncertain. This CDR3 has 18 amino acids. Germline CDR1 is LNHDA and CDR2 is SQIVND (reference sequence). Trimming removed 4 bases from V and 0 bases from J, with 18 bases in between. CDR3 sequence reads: CASSTPKFSPANTGELFF. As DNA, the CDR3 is TGTGCCAGTAGTACCCCTAAGTTCAGTCCCGCGAACACCGGGGAGCTGTTTTTT.

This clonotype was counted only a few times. The CDR3 loop is CASSITGTSFVRNTGELFF. The DNA of the CDR3 is TGTGCCAGTAGTATCACCGGGACTAGCTTCGTCCGGAACACCGGGGAGCTGTTTTTT. The chain joins TRBV19 to TRBJ2-2; 9 nucleotides agree with TRBD2. The germline V gene encodes CDR1 LNHDA and CDR2 SQIVND (reference sequence). Trimming at V came to 3 bases and at J to 1 base, leaving 12 bases not matched to a gene. The CDR3 consists of 19 residues. The variable domain in full, completed from reference TRBV19 and TRBJ2-2, reads DGGITQSPKYLFRKEGQNVTLSCEQNLNHDAMYWYRQDPGQGLRLIYYSQIVNDFQKGDIAEGYSVSREKKESFPLTVTSAQKNPTAFYLCASSITGTSFVRNTGELFFGEGSRLTVL.

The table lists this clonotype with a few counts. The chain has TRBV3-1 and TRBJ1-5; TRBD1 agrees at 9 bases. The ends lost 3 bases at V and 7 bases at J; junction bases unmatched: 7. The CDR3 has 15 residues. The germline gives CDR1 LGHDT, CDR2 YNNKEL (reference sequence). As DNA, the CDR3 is TGTGCCAGCAGCCACTCCGGGACAGGGATCCAGCCCCAGCATTTT. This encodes CASSHSGTGIQPQHF.

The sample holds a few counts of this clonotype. The CDR3 reads CASSFLTGDTQYF. In DNA form, the CDR3 reads TGCGCCAGCAGCTTTCTTACTGGGGATACGCAGTATTTT. V is TRBV5-1 and J is TRBJ2-3, with no clear D. Per the germline V gene, CDR1 is SGHRS and CDR2 is YFSETQ. This CDR3 has 13 amino acids. The V gene lost 2 bases and the J gene lost 6 bases, with 10 bases spanning the gap.

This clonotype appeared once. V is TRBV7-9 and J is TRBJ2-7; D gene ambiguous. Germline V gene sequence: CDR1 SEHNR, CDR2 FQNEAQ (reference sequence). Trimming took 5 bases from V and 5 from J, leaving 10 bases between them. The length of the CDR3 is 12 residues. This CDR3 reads CASSENFHEQYF. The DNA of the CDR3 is TGTGCCAGCAGCGAGAATTTCCACGAGCAGTACTTC.

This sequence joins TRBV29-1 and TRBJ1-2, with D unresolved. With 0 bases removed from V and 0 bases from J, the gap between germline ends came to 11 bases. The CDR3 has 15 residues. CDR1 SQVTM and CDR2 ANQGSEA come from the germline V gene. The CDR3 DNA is TGCAGCGTTGAAGATCGAAAGGATCCTAACTATGGCTACACCTTC. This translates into CSVEDRKDPNYGYTF.

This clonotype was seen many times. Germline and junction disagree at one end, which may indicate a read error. CDR3 protein: CASSPRGTHNEQFF. CDR3 nucleotides: TGTGCTAGCAGTCCGCGCGGGACTCACAATGAGCAGTTCTTC. The rearrangement links TRBV7-7 to TRBJ2-1, with D possibly being TRBD2 (6 bases). The V gene's germline CDR1 is SSHAT and CDR2 FNYEAQ (reference sequence). This CDR3 spans 14 amino acids.

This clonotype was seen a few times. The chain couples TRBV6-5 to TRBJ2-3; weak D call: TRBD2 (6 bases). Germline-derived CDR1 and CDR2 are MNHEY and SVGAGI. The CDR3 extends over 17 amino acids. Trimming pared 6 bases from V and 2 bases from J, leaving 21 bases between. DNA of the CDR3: TGTGCCAGCAGACTTACTTCCGGGACTGGAGTCACAGATACGCAGTATTTT. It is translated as CASRLTSGTGVTDTQYF.